The T cell receptor beta chain under discussion was sequenced for a study of graft-versus-host responses after intestinal transplantation. Study context: Grafts that recipients had were multivisceral, liver-intestinal, or isolated intestinal transplants. Notes on the study in general: In patients with graft-donor T cell macrochimerism, allograft graft-versus-host to host-versus-graft clonal ratios were high. Recipient marrow contained GvH clones, some of which appeared first in ileum or blood.

Sequencing was performed with immunoSEQ multiplex PCR; in TCRdb, only in-frame clones are kept and a portion is missing. Of 73,000 or so clones in the sample, around 91% were seen once. A remark on this clone: Its antigen remains unknown.

This CDR3 is 14 amino acids long. Germline V gives CDR1 LGHNA, CDR2 YSLEER. Deletions cut 0 bases from V and 7 bases from J, with 7 bases between. The chain uses TRBV4-3 and TRBJ1-6; D remains ambiguous. The source was unstimulated CD8+ T cells sorted from spleen or lymph node cells, collected before transplant. The clonotype originates from a human donor who was the organ donor for an intestinal transplant. The CDR3 here is CASSQDIENSPLHF. CDR3 nucleotides: TGCGCCAGCAGCCAAGATATTGAGAATTCACCCCTCCACTTT.